The 9 T cell receptor beta chains below all came from one sample that was sequenced in a study of blood T cells in healthy people across ages. Using a J-beta primer mix together with a sample-barcoded 5' primer, a second PCR was run for roughly 6 to 12 cycles. TCRdb processed the 5' RACE reads anew with MiXCR; each CDR3 protein has one entry. The sample includes about 940,000 distinct CDR3 sequences, about 48% seen only once; the top ten take roughly an eighth. Sequences were obtained from blood. These receptor sequences come from a man between 25 and 39 years old in good health.

This clonotype was picked up many times. This chain links TRBV3-1 with TRBJ2-7; TRBD2 is a possible D gene (6 bases). This CDR3 spans 14 amino acids. V was pared by 4 bases and J by 3 bases, with 13 bases between. Germline CDR1 reads LGHDT; CDR2 reads YNNKEL (reference sequence). The CDR3 spells CASSPDGGNYEQYF. CDR3 in DNA: TGTGCCAGCAGCCCCGACGGAGGGAACTACGAGCAGTACTTC.

The chain uses TRBV7-2 and TRBJ2-7; possible D gene TRBD2, 5 bases. Germline V gives CDR1 SGHTA, CDR2 FQGNSA. Trimming pared 5 bases from V and 7 bases from J, leaving 12 bases between. The CDR3 loop spans 12 amino acids. The CDR3 sequence is CASSSSRREQYF. CDR3 nucleotide sequence: TGTGCCAGCAGCAGCTCCCGGAGGGAGCAGTACTTC.

The genes are TRBV20-1 and TRBJ1-5; no firm D call. There are 14 residues in the CDR3. CDR1 is DFQATT and CDR2 is SNEGSKA in the germline V gene (reference sequence). V was trimmed by 4 bases and J by 1 base, leaving 11 bases between them. As DNA, the CDR3 is TGCAGTGCTAAGCAGCCAGAGAGCAATCAGCCCCAGCATTTT. This sequence encodes CSAKQPESNQPQHF.

This chain links TRBV4-3 with TRBJ2-3; D unclear. This CDR3 comprises 16 residues. CDR1 is LGHNA, CDR2 YSLEER, per germline. The V end was cut by 0 bases, the J end by 6 bases, with 16 bases between. This CDR3 reads CASSQDILSFVDTQYF. The CDR3 coding sequence is TGCGCCAGCAGCCAAGATATTCTAAGCTTTGTGGATACGCAGTATTTT.

The chain couples TRBV4-2 to TRBJ1-1; 7 nucleotides match TRBD1. This CDR3 spans 14 amino acids. Germline CDR1 reads LGHNA; CDR2 reads YNFKEQ. With V trimmed by 1 base and J by 10 bases, 9 bases remained unmatched. Here the CDR3 DNA reads TGTGCCAGCAGCCAAGGGTTCGAGGGGGCGACAGCTTTCTTT. The encoded protein is CASSQGFEGATAFF.

This clonotype was seen a few times. This chain joins TRBV5-1 and TRBJ2-3; D might be TRBD1 or TRBD2, each matching 5 bases. The CDR3 consists of 15 residues. V dropped 0 bases and J dropped 4 bases, with 12 bases sitting between them. Germline lookup yields CDR1 SGHRS and CDR2 YFSETQ. CDR3 sequence reads: CASSLVTGTADTQYF. The DNA for the CDR3 is TGCGCCAGCAGCTTGGTCACCGGGACGGCAGATACGCAGTATTTT.

This clonotype was recorded many times. The chain employs TRBV5-1 and TRBJ2-1; 12 nucleotides agree with TRBD2. CDR3 length equals 14 residues. CDR1 is SGHRS and CDR2 is YFSETQ in the germline V gene. V lost 5 bases to trimming and J lost 7 bases; unmatched junction nucleotides: 4. The CDR3 coding sequence is TGCGCCAGCAGTTGGACTAGCGGGGTTAATGAGCAGTTCTTC. The encoded protein is CASSWTSGVNEQFF.

The V and J genes are TRBV29-1 and TRBJ1-2, with D possibly being TRBD1 (5 bases). V lost 6 bases and J lost 7, with 12 bases in between. In germline, CDR1 is SQVTM, CDR2 ANQGSEA. The CDR3 sequence is 11 residues long. CDR3 in amino acids: CSVVGGSGYTF. The CDR3 region has the DNA TGCAGCGTCGTCGGGGGTTCTGGCTACACCTTC.

This sequence joins TRBV20-1 and TRBJ1-6; D is perhaps TRBD1 (5 bases). The CDR3 consists of 11 residues. The germline V gene encodes CDR1 DFQATT and CDR2 SNEGSKA (reference sequence). V was clipped by 6 bases and J by 13 bases, with 13 bases between them. The CDR3 DNA follows: TGCAGTGCCCAGCTTGGGGGGCCCCTCCACTTT. Translating it yields CSAQLGGPLHF.